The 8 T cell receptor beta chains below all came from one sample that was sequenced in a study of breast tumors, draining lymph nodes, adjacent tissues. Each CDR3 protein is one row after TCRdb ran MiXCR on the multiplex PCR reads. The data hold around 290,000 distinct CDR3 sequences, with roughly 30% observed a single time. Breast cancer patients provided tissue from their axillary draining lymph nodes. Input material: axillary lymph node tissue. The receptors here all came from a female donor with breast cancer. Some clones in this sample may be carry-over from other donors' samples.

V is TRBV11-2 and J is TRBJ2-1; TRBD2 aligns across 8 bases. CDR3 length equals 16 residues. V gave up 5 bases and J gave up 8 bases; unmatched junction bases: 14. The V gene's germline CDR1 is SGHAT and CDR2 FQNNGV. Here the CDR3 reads CASSLMAAGGSDEQFF. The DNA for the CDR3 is TGTGCCAGCAGCCTAATGGCTGCGGGAGGTAGCGATGAGCAGTTCTTC.

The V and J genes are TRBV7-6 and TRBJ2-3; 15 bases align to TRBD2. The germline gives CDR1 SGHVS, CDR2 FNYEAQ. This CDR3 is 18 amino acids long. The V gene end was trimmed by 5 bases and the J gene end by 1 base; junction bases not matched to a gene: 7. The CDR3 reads CASSRGTSGRTGTDTQYF. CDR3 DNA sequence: TGTGCCAGCAGCCGTGGGACTAGCGGGAGGACGGGCACAGATACGCAGTATTTT.

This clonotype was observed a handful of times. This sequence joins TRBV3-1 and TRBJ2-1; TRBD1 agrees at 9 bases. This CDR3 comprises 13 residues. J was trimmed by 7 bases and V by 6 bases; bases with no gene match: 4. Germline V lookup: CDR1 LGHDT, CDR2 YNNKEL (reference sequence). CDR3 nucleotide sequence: TGTGCCAGCAGACCGACAGGGGGGAATGAGCAGTTCTTC. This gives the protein CASRPTGGNEQFF.

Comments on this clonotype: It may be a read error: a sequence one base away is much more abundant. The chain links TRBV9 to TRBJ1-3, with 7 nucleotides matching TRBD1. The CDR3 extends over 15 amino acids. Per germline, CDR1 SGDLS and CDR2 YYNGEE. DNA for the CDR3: TGTGCCAGCGGCGTAGAGGGACAGACAGGAAACACCATATATTTT. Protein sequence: CASGVEGQTGNTIYF.

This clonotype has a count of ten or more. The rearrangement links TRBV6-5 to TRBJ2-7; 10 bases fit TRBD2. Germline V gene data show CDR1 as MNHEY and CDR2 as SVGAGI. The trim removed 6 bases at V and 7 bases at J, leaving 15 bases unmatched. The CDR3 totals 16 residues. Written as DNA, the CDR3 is TGTGCCAGCAGGGGGCCCGCCGGGACTAGCGAGGGTGAGCAGTACTTC. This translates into CASRGPAGTSEGEQYF.

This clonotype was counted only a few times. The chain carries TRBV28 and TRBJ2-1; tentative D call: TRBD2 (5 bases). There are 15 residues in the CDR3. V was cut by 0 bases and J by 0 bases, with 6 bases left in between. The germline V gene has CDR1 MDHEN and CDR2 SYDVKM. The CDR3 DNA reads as TGTGCCAGCAGTTTATGGAGCGGCTCCTACAATGAGCAGTTCTTC. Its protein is CASSLWSGSYNEQFF.

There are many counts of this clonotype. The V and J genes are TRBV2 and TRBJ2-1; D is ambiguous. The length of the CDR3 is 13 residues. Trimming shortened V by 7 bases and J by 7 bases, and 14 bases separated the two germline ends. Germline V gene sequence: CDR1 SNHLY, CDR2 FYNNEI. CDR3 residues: CASTGRGGNEQFF. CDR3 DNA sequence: TGTGCCAGCACCGGTAGAGGTGGAAATGAGCAGTTCTTC.

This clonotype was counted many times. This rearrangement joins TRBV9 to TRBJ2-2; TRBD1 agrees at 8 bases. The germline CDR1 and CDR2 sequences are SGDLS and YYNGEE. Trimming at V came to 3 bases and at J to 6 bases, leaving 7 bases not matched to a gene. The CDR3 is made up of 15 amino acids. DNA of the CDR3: TGTGCCAGCAGCGCCCAACAGGGGGAGGCCGGGGAGCTGTTTTTT. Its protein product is CASSAQQGEAGELFF. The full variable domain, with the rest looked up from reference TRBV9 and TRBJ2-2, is DSGVTQTPKHLITATGQRVTLRCSPRSGDLSVYWYQQSLDQGLQFLIQYYNGEERAKGNILERFSAQQFPDLHSELNLSSLELGDSALYFCASSAQQGEAGELFFGEGSRLTVL.